These T cell receptor beta chains were read from a single sample in a study of T cells in Graves' hyperthyroidism and ophthalmopathy. TCRdb itself ran the multiplex PCR reads through MiXCR, one entry per CDR3 protein. The sample includes about 530,000 distinct CDR3 sequences, more than 15% of them seen just once. Sequencing was carried out using blood. The receptors derive from a woman between 18 and 29 years old with Graves' ophthalmopathy. CDR3s include the opening cysteine and the closing phenylalanine or tryptophan. D genes are given only for firm matches. Only part of the rows carry a size: once, few, many, or a class if the clone is expanded.

TRBV7-8	-	many	TRBJ2-7	TGTGCCAGCAGCCCTAGGGGGGCCTACGAGCAGTACTTC	CASSPRGAYEQYF
TRBV6-2/TRBV6-3	TRBD1	many	TRBJ2-2	TGTGCCAGCAGTTACCCCGGACAGGGCAACACCGGGGAGCTGTTTTTT	CASSYPGQGNTGELFF
TRBV5-1	-	many	TRBJ2-7	TGCGCCAGCACAGACCCGGACAGACCCTACGAGCAGTACTTC	CASTDPDRPYEQYF
TRBV6-5	-	many	TRBJ1-1	TGTGCCAGCAGTTACTCCGGCTGGGGCCAATTGAACACTGAAGCTTTCTTT	CASSYSGWGQLNTEAFF
TRBV20-1	TRBD2	-	TRBJ2-7	TGCAGTGCTAGCCCGGGACTAGCGGGAGGAGCCGGCTACGAGCAGTACTTC	CSASPGLAGGAGYEQYF
TRBV12-3/TRBV12-4	TRBD2	few	TRBJ2-5	TGTGCCAGCAGTTTAGCGGAGGGACTAGCGGGAGGAGGTGGAGAGACCCAGTACTTC	CASSLAEGLAGGGGETQYF
TRBV9	-	few	TRBJ2-3	TGTGCCTCACAACAAGCGGAAGCGGGTGTAGATACGCAGTATTTT	CASQQAEAGVDTQYF
TRBV20-1	-	few	TRBJ1-4	TGCAGTTTACGGGGACTTAATGAAAAACTGTTTTTT	CSLRGLNEKLFF
TRBV20-1	TRBD1	few	TRBJ1-1	TGCAGTGCTTCGACAGGGGCAAACACTGAAGCTTTCTTT	CSASTGANTEAFF
TRBV7-3	-	many	TRBJ2-3	TGTGCCAGCAGCTTATCTACGTCGGTCCTCACAGATACGCAGTATTTT	CASSLSTSVLTDTQYF
TRBV10-3	-	many	TRBJ2-7	TGTGCCATCAGTGGAAGCAAGTCTCCCTACGAGCAGTACTTC	CAISGSKSPYEQYF
TRBV5-1	TRBD1	-	TRBJ1-6	TGCGCCAGCAGCTTGGCCGCCGGGACAGGGAGTAATTCACCCCTCCACTTT	CASSLAAGTGSNSPLHF
TRBV3-1	-	many	TRBJ1-2	TGTGCCAGCAGCCAAAACACCTTCTATGGCTACACCTTC	CASSQNTFYGYTF
TRBV20-1	TRBD2	-	TRBJ2-7	TGCAGTGCTAGAGAACTAGCGGAGGACTCCTACGAGCAGTACTTC	CSARELAEDSYEQYF
TRBV6-2/TRBV6-3	TRBD2	few	TRBJ2-1	TGTGCCAGCAGTTACTCGACCGCTAGCGGCACCTACAATGAGCAGTTCTTC	CASSYSTASGTYNEQFF
TRBV5-1	-	few	TRBJ2-1	TGCGCCAGCAGCTTGGTCTTGCTGGGTGAGCAGTTCTTC	CASSLVLLGEQFF
TRBV20-1	TRBD2	many	TRBJ2-3	TGCAGTGCTCGGACTAGCGGACGCACAGATACGCAGTATTTT	CSARTSGRTDTQYF
TRBV27	-	many	TRBJ2-7	TGTGCCAGCAGTTTTGGGACAAACTACGAGCAGTACTTC	CASSFGTNYEQYF
TRBV4-2	TRBD1	-	TRBJ2-1	TGTGCCAGCAGTCAAGCGGGACAGGGGGCCGATGAGCAGTTCTTC	CASSQAGQGADEQFF
TRBV7-2	-	many	TRBJ2-5	TGTGCCAGCAGCTTTCCGACAGGACAAGAGACCCAGTACTTC	CASSFPTGQETQYF
TRBV28	-	many	TRBJ1-1	TGTGCCAGCAGTCCCACCCACGCGACAGAGTTGAACACTGAAGCTTTCTTT	CASSPTHATELNTEAFF
TRBV30	TRBD1	many	TRBJ1-1	TGTGCCTGGAGCACAGGGGAGAGAGCTTTCTTT	CAWSTGERAFF
TRBV28	TRBD1	-	TRBJ1-2	TGTGCCAGCAGTCCCCCATACCGGACAGGGGGAGGCTACACCTTC	CASSPPYRTGGGYTF
TRBV7-2	-	many	TRBJ1-2	TGTGCCAGCAGCTTGGACCCCCAGGATGGCTACACCTTC	CASSLDPQDGYTF
TRBV4-2	-	once	TRBJ2-7	TGTGCCAGCAGCCAAGAGATACAGGGCAGCTCCTACGAGCAGTACTTC	CASSQEIQGSSYEQYF
TRBV27	-	many	TRBJ2-5	TGTGCCAGCAGTTTGGGGGGGCAAGGGACCCAGTACTTC	CASSLGGQGTQYF
TRBV27	-	-	TRBJ2-7	TGTGCCAGCAGTTTGGTGGGGGCAACCTACGGGCAGTACTTC	CASSLVGATYGQYF
TRBV15	-	-	TRBJ2-1	TGTGCCACCAGCAGAGACATACAGGGTAATGAGCAGTTCTTC	CATSRDIQGNEQFF
TRBV18	-	many	TRBJ2-3	TGTGCCAGCTCACCACAAGATACGCAGTATTTT	CASSPQDTQYF
TRBV7-3	-	many	TRBJ2-2	TGTGCCAGCAGCTTAACCCCGAACACCGGGGAGCTGTTTTTT	CASSLTPNTGELFF
TRBV11-1	-	many	TRBJ2-3	TGTGCCAGCAGCTCCGGGACTCAAGGAGGCACAGATACGCAGTATTTT	CASSSGTQGGTDTQYF
TRBV5-8	-	many	TRBJ1-2	TGTGCCAGCAGCTTGGATAGCAGCTCCTATGGCTACACCTTC	CASSLDSSSYGYTF
TRBV2	TRBD1	many	TRBJ1-5	TGTGCCAGCAGGGACAGGGCTCAGCCCCAGCATTTT	CASRDRAQPQHF
TRBV10-3	-	many	TRBJ1-2	TGTGCCATCAGTGAGGGACGGACGGCATCTTATGGCTACACCTTC	CAISEGRTASYGYTF
TRBV30	-	many	TRBJ1-1	TGTGCCTGGGGGAAAAGGGGTGGCACTGAAGCTTTCTTT	CAWGKRGGTEAFF
TRBV20-1	TRBD1	-	TRBJ1-1	TGCAGTGCTCGCCACCGGGACAGGGGGCTCAACACTGAAGCTTTCTTT	CSARHRDRGLNTEAFF
TRBV7-2	TRBD2	few	TRBJ2-1	TGTGCCAGCAGCTTAACCGGACTAGCGGGAGATGAGCAGTTCTTC	CASSLTGLAGDEQFF
TRBV7-9	-	-	TRBJ1-4	TGTGCCAGCAGCTTAGACGACCTGAGGGACCCAGGGACTCCTAATGAAAAACTGTTTTTT	CASSLDDLRDPGTPNEKLFF
TRBV27	-	many	TRBJ2-2	TGTGCCAGCAGTTTTGAGAGTAGGACCGGGGAGCTGTTTTTT	CASSFESRTGELFF
TRBV20-1	TRBD2	many	TRBJ2-1	TGCAGTGCTCCGGTTGATGGGGGACTAGCGGGACCACTCTCCTACAATGAGCAGTTCTTC	CSAPVDGGLAGPLSYNEQFF
TRBV5-1	-	many	TRBJ2-1	TGCGCCAGCAGCGACGAGGGGTACTCCTACAATGAGCAGTTCTTC	CASSDEGYSYNEQFF
TRBV9	TRBD2	-	TRBJ2-7	TGTGCCAGCAGCCCCGGCGGGACTAGCGGGACCGAGCAGTACTTC	CASSPGGTSGTEQYF
TRBV7-9	-	few	TRBJ1-1	TGTGCCAGCAGACCTACATCGACCGGGTCGAACACTGAAGCTTTCTTT	CASRPTSTGSNTEAFF
TRBV7-9	-	many	TRBJ1-6	TGTGCCAGCAGGGAGGCGGGACTATCGGGATCACCCCTCCACTTT	CASREAGLSGSPLHF
TRBV28	TRBD2	many	TRBJ2-3	TGTGCCAGCAGTTTATTTCTAGCGGGATCCACAGATACGCAGTATTTT	CASSLFLAGSTDTQYF
TRBV7-3	TRBD2	many	TRBJ2-1	TGTGCCAGCAGCCCTAGCGGGGGGGCAAATGAGCAGTTCTTC	CASSPSGGANEQFF
TRBV2	-	many	TRBJ2-7	TGTGCCAGCAGTCGAGGGACTGCTTCCTACGAGCAGTACTTC	CASSRGTASYEQYF
TRBV28	-	many	TRBJ2-1	TGTGCCAGCAGTTTATCGCGAATGGGGATGGGGGACTTTAACTACAATGAGCAGTTCTTC	CASSLSRMGMGDFNYNEQFF
TRBV7-2	-	-	TRBJ2-7	TGTGCCAGCAGGATTAGCGGCCTCAGCTCCTACGAGCAGTACTTC	CASRISGLSSYEQYF
TRBV19	TRBD2	few	TRBJ2-3	TGTGCCAGTAGTATCATAGCGGGAGCAGATACGCAGTATTTT	CASSIIAGADTQYF
TRBV20-1	-	many	TRBJ1-1	TGCAGTGCTAGAGTACGAGGGACTGAAGCTTTCTTT	CSARVRGTEAFF
TRBV12-3/TRBV12-4	TRBD2	many	TRBJ2-7	TGTGCCAGCAGACACGGGGGGGTAACCTACGAGCAGTACTTC	CASRHGGVTYEQYF